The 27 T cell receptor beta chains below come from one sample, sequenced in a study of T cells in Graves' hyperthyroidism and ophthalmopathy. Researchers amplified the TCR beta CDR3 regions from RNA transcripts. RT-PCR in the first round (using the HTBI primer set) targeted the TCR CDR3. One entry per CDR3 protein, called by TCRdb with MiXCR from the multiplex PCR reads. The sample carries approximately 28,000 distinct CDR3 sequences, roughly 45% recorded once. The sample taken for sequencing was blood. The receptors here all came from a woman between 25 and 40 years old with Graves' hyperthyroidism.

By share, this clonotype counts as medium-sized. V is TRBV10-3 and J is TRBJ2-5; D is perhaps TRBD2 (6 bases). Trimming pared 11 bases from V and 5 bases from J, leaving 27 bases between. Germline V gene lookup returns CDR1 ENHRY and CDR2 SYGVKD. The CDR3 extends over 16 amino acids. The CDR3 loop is CASGGEGTSRRETQYF. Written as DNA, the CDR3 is TGTGCCTCCGGGGGAGAAGGAACTTCGCGGCGGGAGACCCAGTACTTC.

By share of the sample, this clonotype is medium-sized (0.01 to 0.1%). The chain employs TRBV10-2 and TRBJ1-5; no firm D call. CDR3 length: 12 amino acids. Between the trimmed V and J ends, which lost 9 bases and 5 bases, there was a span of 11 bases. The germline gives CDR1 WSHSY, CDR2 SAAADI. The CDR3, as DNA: TGCGCCAGAATGAAGGATCATCAGCCCCAGCATTTT. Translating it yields CARMKDHQPQHF.

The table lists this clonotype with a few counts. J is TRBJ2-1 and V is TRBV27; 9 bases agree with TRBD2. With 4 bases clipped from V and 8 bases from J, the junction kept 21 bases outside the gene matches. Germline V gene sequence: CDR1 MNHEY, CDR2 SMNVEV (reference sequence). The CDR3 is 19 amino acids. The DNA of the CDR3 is TGTGCCAGCAGTTCTCGGTTCGGTTTTGCTAGCGGGAAAGGGGATGAGCAGTTCTTC. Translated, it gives CASSSRFGFASGKGDEQFF.

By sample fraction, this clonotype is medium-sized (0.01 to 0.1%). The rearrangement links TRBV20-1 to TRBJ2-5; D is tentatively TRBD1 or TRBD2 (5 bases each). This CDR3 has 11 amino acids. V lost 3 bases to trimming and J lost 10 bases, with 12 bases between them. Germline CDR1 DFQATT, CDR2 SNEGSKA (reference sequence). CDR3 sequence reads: CSARGPSIQYF. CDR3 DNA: TGCAGTGCTAGGGGACCATCGATCCAGTACTTC.

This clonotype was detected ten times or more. Written as DNA, the CDR3 is TGTGCCAGCAGTTTCCTAATACAGGGGGGACATGGCTACACCTTC. The encoded protein is CASSFLIQGGHGYTF. V is TRBV12-3 or TRBV12-4 and J is TRBJ1-2; 8 positions agree with TRBD1. Germline trimming cut 3 bases from V and 6 bases from J; bases unmatched to any gene: 9. This CDR3 contains 15 residues.

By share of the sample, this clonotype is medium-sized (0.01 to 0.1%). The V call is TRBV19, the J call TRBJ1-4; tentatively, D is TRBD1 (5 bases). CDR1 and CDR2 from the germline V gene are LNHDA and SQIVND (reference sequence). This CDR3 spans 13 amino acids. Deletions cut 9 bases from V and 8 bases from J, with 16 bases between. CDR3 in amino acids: CASTGRVGEKLFF. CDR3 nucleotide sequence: TGTGCCAGCACGGGCAGGGTGGGAGAAAAACTGTTTTTT.

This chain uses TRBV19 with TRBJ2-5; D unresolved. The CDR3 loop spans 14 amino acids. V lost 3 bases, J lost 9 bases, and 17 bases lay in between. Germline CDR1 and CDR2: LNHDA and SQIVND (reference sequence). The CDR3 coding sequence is TGTGCCAGTAGTATTATTAGTAGGGATCAGCCCCAGTACTTC. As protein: CASSIISRDQPQYF.

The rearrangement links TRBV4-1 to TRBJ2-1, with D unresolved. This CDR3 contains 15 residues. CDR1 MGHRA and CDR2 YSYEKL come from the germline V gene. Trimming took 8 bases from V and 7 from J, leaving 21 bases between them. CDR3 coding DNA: TGCGCCAGCTCTTCAGGCGCTCCCGAAGGGAATGAGCAGTTCTTC. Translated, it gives CASSSGAPEGNEQFF.

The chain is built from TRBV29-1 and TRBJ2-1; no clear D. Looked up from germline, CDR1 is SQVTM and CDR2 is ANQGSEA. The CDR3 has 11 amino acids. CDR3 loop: CSFDNYNEQFF. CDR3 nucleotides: TGCAGTTTTGATAACTACAATGAGCAGTTCTTC.

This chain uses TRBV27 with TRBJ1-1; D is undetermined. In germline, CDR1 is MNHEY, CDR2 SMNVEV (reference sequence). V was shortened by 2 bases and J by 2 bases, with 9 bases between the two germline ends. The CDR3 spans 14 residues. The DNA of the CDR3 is TGTGCCAGCAGTTTACGGGGTAGTAACACTGAAGCTTTCTTT. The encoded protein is CASSLRGSNTEAFF.

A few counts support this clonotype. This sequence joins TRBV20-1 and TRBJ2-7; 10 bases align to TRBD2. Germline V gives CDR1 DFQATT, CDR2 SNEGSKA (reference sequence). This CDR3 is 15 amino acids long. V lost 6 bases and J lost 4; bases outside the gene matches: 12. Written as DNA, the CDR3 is TGCAGTGCCACGGGAAGCGGGAGGGCGAGTTACGAGCAGTACTTC. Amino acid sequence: CSATGSGRASYEQYF.

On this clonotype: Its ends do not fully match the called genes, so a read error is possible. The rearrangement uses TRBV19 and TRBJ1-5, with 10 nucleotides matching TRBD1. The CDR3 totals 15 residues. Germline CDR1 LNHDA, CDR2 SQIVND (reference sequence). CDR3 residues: CASSMPGQGPQTQHF. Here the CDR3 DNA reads TGTGCCAGTAGTATGCCGGGACAGGGGCCTCAGACCCAGCATTTT.

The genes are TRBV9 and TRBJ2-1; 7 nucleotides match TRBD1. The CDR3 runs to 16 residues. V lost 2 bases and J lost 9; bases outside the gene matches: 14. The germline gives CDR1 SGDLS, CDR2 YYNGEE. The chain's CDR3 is CASSVWTGDGLAEQFF. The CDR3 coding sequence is TGTGCCAGCAGCGTCTGGACAGGCGACGGGCTGGCTGAGCAGTTCTTC.

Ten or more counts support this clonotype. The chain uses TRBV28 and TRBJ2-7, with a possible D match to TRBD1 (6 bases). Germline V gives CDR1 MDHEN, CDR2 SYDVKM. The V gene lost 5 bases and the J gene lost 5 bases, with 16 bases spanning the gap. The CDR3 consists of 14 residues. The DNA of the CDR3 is TGTGCCAGCAGTCCCGACAGGTTGCACGACGAGCAGTACTTC. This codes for CASSPDRLHDEQYF.

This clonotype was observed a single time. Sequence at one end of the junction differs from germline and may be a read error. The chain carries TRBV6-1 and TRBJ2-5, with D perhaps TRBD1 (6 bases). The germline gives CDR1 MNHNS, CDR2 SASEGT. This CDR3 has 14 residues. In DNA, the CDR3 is TGTGCCAGCAGTCGACAGGACGACCAAGAGACCCAGTGCTTC. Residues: CASSRQDDQETQCF.

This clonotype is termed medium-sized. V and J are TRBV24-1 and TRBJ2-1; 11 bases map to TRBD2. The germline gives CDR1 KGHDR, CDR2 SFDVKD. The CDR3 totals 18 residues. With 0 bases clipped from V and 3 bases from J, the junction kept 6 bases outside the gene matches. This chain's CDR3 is CATSDLTSGRSNYNEQFF. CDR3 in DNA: TGTGCCACCAGTGATTTGACTAGCGGGAGAAGCAACTACAATGAGCAGTTCTTC.

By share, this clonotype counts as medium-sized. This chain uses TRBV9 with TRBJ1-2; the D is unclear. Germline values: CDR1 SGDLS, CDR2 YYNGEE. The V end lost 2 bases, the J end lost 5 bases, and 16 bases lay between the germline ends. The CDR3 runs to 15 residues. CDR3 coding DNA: TGTGCCAGCAGCGTTGAGGACGGACGAACTTATGGCTACACCTTC. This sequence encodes CASSVEDGRTYGYTF.

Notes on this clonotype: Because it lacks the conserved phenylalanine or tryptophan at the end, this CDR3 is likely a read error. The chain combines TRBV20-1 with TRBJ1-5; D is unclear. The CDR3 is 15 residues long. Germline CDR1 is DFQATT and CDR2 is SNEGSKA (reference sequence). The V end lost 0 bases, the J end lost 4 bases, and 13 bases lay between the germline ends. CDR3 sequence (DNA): TGCAGTGCTAGAGATATAGGACCGCTTAATCAGCCCCAGCATTCT. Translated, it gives CSARDIGPLNQPQHS.

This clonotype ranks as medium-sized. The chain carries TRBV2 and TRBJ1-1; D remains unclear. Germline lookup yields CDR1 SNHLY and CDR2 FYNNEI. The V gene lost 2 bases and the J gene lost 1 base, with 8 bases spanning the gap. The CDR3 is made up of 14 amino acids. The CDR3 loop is CASSEYLGNTEAFF. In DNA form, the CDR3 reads TGTGCCAGCAGTGAATACCTTGGGAACACTGAAGCTTTCTTT.

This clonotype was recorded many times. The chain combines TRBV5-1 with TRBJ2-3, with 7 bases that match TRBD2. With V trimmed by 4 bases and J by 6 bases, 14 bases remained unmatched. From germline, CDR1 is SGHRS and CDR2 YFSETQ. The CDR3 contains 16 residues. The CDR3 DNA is TGCGCCAGCAGCCCCCTCCCGGGGGAGGGCCACGATACGCAGTATTTT. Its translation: CASSPLPGEGHDTQYF.

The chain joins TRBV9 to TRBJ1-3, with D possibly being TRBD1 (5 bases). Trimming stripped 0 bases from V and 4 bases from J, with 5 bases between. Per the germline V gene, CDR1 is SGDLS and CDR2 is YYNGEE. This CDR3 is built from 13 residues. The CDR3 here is CASSVGQGNTIYF. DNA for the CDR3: TGTGCCAGCAGCGTAGGACAGGGAAACACCATATATTTT. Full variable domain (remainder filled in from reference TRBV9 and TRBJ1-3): DSGVTQTPKHLITATGQRVTLRCSPRSGDLSVYWYQQSLDQGLQFLIQYYNGEERAKGNILERFSAQQFPDLHSELNLSSLELGDSALYFCASSVGQGNTIYFGEGSWLTVV.

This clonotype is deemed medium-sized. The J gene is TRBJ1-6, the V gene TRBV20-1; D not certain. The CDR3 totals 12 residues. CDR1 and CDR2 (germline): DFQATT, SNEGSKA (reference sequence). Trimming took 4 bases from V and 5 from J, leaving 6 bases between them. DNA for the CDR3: TGCAGTGCTACCGAAGATAATTCACCCCTCCACTTT. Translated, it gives CSATEDNSPLHF.

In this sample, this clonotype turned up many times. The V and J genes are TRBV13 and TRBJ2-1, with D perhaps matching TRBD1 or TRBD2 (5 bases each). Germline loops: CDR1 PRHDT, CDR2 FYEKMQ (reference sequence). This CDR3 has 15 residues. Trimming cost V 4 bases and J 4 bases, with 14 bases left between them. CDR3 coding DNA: TGTGCCAGCAGCTCGTCCGGGACCGCGTACAATGAGCAGTTCTTC. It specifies CASSSSGTAYNEQFF.

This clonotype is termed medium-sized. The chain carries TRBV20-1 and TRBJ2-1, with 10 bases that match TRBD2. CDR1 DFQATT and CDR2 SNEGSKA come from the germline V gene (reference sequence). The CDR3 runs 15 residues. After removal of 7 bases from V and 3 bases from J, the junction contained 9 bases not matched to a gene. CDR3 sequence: CSVGSGLAVYNEQFF. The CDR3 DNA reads TGCAGTGTTGGATCAGGACTAGCGGTCTACAATGAGCAGTTCTTC.

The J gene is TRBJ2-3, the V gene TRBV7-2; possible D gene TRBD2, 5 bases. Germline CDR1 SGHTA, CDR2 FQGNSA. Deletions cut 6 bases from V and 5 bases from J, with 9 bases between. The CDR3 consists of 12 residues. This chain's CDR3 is CASRLAGDTQYF. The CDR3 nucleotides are TGTGCCAGCAGATTGGCGGGAGATACGCAGTATTTT.

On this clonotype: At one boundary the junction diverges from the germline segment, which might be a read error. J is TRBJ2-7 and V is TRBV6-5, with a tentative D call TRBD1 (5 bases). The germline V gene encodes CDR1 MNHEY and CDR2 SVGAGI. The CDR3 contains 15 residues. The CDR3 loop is CASSPRSRGFYEQYF. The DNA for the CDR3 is TGTGCTAGCAGCCCTCGGTCTAGGGGCTTCTACGAGCAGTACTTC.

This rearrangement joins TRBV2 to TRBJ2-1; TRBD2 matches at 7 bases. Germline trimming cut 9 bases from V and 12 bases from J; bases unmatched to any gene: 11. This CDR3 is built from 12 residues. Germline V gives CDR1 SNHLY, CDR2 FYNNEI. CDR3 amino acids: CASQGTNRGQFF. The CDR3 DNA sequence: TGTGCCAGTCAAGGGACTAACAGAGGGCAGTTCTTC.